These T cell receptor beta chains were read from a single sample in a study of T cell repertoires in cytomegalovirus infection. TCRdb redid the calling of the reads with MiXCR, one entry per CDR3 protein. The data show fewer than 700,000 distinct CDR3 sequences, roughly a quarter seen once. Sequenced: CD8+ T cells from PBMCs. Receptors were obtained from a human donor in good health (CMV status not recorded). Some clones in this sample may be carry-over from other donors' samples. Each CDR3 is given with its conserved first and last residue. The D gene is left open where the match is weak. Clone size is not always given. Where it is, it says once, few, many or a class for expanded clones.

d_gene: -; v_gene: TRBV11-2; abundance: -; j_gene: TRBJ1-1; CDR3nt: TGTGCCAGCAGCCTCCGGGCCTCGGGGACTGAAGCTTTCTTT; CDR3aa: CASSLRASGTEAFF
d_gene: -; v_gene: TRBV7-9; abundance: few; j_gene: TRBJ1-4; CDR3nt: TGTGCCAGCAGCTTACCCGACAGGAGACAGGAAAAACTGTTTTTT; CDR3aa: CASSLPDRRQEKLFF
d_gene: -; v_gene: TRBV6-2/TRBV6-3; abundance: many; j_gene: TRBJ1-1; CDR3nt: TGTGCCAGCAGTTACGTGGACACTGAAGCTTTCTTT; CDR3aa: CASSYVDTEAFF
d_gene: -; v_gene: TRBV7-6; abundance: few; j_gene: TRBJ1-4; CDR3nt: TGTGCCAGCAGCCCTAATTTCCACGGGACAAACGAAAAACTGTTTTTT; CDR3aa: CASSPNFHGTNEKLFF
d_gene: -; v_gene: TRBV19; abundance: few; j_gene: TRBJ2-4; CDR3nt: TGTGCCAGTAGTATCTGGCAGGGGATGTACATTCAGTACTTC; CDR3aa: CASSIWQGMYIQYF
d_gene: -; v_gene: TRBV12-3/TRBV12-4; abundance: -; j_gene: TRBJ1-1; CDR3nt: TGTGCCAGCAGTTTTCCCCTGGAGGGGACTGAAGCTTTCTTT; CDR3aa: CASSFPLEGTEAFF
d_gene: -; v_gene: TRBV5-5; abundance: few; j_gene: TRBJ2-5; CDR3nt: TGTGCCAGCAGCTTGGAAGATTTGGACCAGTACTTC; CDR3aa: CASSLEDLDQYF
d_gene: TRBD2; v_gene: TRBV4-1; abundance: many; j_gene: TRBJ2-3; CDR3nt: TGCGCCAGCAGCCACGACCCAGGAGTACTAGCGGGGGTAACAGATACGCAGTATTTT; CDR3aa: CASSHDPGVLAGVTDTQYF
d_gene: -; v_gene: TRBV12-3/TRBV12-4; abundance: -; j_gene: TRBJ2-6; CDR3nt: TGTGCCAGCAGCCCTCGCACGGTCGGAATCTCTGGGGCCAACGTCCTGACTTTC; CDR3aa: CASSPRTVGISGANVLTF
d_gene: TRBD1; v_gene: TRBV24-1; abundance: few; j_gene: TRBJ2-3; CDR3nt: TGTGCCACCAGCTATCGGGACAGGGGAAGTGGAGATACGCAGTATTTT; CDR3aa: CATSYRDRGSGDTQYF
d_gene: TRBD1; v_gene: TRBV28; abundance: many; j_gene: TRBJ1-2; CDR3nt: TGTGCCAGCAGTCCTACCCACGGGACAGAGTACTATGGCTACACCTTC; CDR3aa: CASSPTHGTEYYGYTF
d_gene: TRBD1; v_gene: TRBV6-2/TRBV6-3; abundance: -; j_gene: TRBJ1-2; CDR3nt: TGTGCCAGCAGTTACCTTCCCGGGACAGCCTATGGCTACACCTTC; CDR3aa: CASSYLPGTAYGYTF
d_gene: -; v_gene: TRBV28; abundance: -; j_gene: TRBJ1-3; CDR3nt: TGTGCCAGCAGTTTTAACTACCCTGGAAACACCATATATTTT; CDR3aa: CASSFNYPGNTIYF
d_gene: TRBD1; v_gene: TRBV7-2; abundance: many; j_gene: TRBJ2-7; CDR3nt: TGTGCCAGCAGCTCCCGGGACAGGGGCAGAGCAAACTACGAGCAGTACTTC; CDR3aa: CASSSRDRGRANYEQYF
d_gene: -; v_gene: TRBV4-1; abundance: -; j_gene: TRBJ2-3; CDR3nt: TGCGCCAGCAGCCAAGATGAGGCGGGGGCCGACACAGATACGCAGTATTTT; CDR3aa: CASSQDEAGADTDTQYF
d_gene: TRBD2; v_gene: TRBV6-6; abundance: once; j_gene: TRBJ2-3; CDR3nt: TGTGCCAGCAGTTACTCACCTAGCGGGGTCTCAGATACGCAGTATTTT; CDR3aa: CASSYSPSGVSDTQYF
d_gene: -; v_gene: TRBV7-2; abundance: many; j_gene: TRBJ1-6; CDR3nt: TGTGCCAGCAGCCCGACAAAGATTAATTCACCCCTCCACTTT; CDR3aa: CASSPTKINSPLHF
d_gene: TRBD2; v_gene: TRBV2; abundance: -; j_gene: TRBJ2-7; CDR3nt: TGTGGCTCGGGACTATATCCCTACGAGCAGTACTTC; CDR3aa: CGSGLYPYEQYF
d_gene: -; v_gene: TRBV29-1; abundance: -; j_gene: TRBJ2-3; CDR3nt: TGCAGCGTGCCTTTCCGGGATCATGGATGGGCCACAGATACGCAGTATTTT; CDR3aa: CSVPFRDHGWATDTQYF
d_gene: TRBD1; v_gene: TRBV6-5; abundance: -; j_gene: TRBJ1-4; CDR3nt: TGTGCCAGCAGTTACGATGCAGGGGGTAGCGATGAAAAACTGTTTTTT; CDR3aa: CASSYDAGGSDEKLFF
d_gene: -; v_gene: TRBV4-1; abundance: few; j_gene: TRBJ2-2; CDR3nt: TGCGCCAGCAGCCAAGATGGGACAAGGAAGGGTCGAACCGGGGAGCTGTTTTTT; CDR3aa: CASSQDGTRKGRTGELFF
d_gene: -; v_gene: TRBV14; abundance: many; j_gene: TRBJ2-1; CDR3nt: TGTGCCAGCAGCCAAGTTGCCTACCCACCGGAGCAGTTCTTC; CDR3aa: CASSQVAYPPEQFF
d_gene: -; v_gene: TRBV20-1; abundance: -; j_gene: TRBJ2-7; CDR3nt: TGCAGTGCTAGAGATCGTGACGGGCTAGGGGGGGAGCAGTACTTC; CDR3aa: CSARDRDGLGGEQYF
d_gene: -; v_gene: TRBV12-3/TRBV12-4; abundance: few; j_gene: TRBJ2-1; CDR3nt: TGTGCCAGCAGTTTTAGTGGTGTGCAGTTCTTC; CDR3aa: CASSFSGVQFF
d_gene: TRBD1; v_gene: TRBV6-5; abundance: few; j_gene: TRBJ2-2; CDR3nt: TGTGCCAGCAGCAGCGACAGGGGCAGTACCGGGGAGCTGTTTTTT; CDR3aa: CASSSDRGSTGELFF
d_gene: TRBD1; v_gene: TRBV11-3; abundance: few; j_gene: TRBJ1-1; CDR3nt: TGTGCCAGCAGCTTAGATTGGACAGGTGAAGCTTTCTTT; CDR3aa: CASSLDWTGEAFF
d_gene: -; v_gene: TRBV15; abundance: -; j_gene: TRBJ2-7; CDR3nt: TGTGCCACCAGCAGAGGGGGGACCTACGAGCAGTACTTC; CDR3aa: CATSRGGTYEQYF
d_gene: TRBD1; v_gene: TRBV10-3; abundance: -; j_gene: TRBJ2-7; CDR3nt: TGTGCCACCCTCCGGGACAGACCCTACGAGCAGTACTTC; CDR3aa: CATLRDRPYEQYF
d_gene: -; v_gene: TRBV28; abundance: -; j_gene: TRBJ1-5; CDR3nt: TGTGCCAGCAGTGGTACAGGTTTTCAGCCCCAGCATTTT; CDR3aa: CASSGTGFQPQHF
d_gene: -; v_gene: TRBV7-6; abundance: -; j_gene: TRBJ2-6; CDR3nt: TGTGCTAGCAGCCCTGCAAGCGGGGGGGCCAACGTCCTGACTTTC; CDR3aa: CASSPASGGANVLTF
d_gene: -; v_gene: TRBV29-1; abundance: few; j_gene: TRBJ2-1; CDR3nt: TGCAGCGTCCCGGTGGGCGAGCAGTTCTTC; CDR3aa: CSVPVGEQFF
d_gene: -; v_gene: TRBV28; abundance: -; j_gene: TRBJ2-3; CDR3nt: TGTGCCACCCTCGAGGGGGGGAGAAGCACAGATACGCAGTATTTT; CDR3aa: CATLEGGRSTDTQYF
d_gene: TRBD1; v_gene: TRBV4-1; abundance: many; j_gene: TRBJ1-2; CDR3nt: TGCGCCAGCAGCCAAGGGACAGGGAAGGGCTACACCTTC; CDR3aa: CASSQGTGKGYTF
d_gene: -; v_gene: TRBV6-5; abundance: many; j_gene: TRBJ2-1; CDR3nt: TGTGCCAGCAGTTACGGGGGCCATGAGCAGTTCTTC; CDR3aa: CASSYGGHEQFF
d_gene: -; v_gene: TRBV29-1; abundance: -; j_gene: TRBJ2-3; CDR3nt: TGCAGCGATTGGGCAGGGGCCACAGATACGCAGTATTTT; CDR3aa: CSDWAGATDTQYF
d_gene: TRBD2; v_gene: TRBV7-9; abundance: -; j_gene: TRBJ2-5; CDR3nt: TGTGCCAGCAGCCCATTACGGGGGGGGTACCAAGAGACCCAGTACTTC; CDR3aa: CASSPLRGGYQETQYF
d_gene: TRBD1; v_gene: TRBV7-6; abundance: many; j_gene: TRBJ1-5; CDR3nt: TGTGCCAGCAGCTCGGGGACAGATAGCAATCAGCCCCAGCATTTT; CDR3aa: CASSSGTDSNQPQHF
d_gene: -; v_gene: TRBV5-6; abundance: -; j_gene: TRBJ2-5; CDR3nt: TGTGCCAGCAGCTTGGCGGCTCTTAAGACCCAGTACTTC; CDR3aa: CASSLAALKTQYF
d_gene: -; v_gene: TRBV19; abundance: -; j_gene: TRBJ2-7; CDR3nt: TGTGCCAGTAGTCACGGCGGGGCGTCCTACGAGCAGTACTTC; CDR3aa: CASSHGGASYEQYF
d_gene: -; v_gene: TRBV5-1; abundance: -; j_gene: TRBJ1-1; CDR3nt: TGCGCCAGCAGCGAAGGACGGGTTAAGGACACTGAAGCTTTCTTT; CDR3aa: CASSEGRVKDTEAFF
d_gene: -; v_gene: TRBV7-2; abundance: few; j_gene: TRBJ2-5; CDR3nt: TGTGCCAGCAGCTTAATTGGTGGCAGAAAAGAGACCCAGTACTTC; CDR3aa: CASSLIGGRKETQYF